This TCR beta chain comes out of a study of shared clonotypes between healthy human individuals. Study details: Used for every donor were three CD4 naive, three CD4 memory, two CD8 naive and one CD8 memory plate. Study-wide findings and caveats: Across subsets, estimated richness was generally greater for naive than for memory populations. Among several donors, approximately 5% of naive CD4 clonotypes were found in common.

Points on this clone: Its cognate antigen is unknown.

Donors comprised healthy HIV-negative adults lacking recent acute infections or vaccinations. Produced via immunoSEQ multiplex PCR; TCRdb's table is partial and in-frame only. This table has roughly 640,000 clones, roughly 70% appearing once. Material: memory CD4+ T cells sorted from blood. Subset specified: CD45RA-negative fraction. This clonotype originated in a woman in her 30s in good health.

The CDR3 loop is CASTRGGPGFSYEQYF. CDR3 bases: TGTGCCAGCACCCGGGGGGGCCCGGGGTTCTCCTACGAGCAGTACTTC. The chain carries TRBV7-9 and TRBJ2-7, with 8 bases aligning to TRBD2. Germline values: CDR1 SEHNR, CDR2 FQNEAQ (reference sequence). The CDR3 consists of 16 residues. After removal of 7 bases from V and 0 bases from J, the junction contained 11 bases not matched to a gene.